This TCR beta chain comes out of a study of cytomegalovirus exposure and HLA in healthy donors. Study details: Per a later analysis, the 666 first-cohort and 100 to 150 validation repertoires shared one platform. Study outcomes and limitations: Rarity marked most TCR sequences, yet some public TCRs occurred in many donors. Later, an analysis found that TCR clusters from the first cohort tended to co-occur in the roughly 110 validation repertoires.

This clone was observed a single time. The antigen remains unidentified. Repertoires were generated with immunoSEQ multiplex PCR, while TCRdb's copy carries only in-frame clones and drops some. The table shows over 100,000 clones, with roughly 90% occurring only once. The approximately 130-subject validation cohort, separate from the roughly 670-subject first cohort, included the donors. Germline V gene sequence: CDR1 SGHTS, CDR2 YDEGEE. This CDR3 is built from 15 residues. J was trimmed by 1 base and V by 7 bases; bases with no gene match: 8. Source material: PBMCs. The chain has TRBV5-8 and TRBJ2-3, with 8 bases that match TRBD2. The sequence was obtained from a woman between 18 and 30 years old in good health and CMV-seropositive. CDR3 bases: TGTGCCAGCTTCCCTTACGGGAGGGGCACAGATACGCAGTATTTT. Translating it yields CASFPYGRGTDTQYF.